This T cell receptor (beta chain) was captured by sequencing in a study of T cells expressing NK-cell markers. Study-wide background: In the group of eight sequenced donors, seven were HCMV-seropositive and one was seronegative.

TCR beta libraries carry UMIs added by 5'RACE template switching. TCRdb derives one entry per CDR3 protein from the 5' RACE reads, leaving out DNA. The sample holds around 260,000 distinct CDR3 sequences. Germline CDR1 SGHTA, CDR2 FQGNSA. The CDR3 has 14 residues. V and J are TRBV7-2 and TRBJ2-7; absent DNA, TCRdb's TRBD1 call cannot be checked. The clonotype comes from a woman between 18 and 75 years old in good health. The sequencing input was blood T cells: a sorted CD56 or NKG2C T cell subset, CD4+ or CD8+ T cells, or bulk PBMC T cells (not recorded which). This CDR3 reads CASQPDRYSYEQYF.